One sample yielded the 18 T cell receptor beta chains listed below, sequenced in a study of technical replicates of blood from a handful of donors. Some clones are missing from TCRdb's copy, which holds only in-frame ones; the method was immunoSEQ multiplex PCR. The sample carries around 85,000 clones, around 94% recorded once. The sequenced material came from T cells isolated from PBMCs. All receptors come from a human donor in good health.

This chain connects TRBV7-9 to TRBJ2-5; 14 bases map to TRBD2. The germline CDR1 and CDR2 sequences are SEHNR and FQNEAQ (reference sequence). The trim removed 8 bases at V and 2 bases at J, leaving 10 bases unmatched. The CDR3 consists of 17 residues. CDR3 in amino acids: CASLGLAGGGYQETQYF. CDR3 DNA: TGTGCCAGCTTAGGACTAGCGGGAGGAGGCTATCAAGAGACCCAGTACTTC.

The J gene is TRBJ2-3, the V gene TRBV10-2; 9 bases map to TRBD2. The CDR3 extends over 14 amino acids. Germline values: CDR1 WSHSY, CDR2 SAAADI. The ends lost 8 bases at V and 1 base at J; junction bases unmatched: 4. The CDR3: CASLTSGGTDTQYF. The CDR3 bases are TGCGCCAGCTTGACTAGCGGAGGCACAGATACGCAGTATTTT.

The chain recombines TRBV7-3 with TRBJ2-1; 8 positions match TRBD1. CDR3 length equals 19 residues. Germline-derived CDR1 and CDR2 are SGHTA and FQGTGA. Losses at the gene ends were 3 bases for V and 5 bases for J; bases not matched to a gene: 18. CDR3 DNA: TGTGCCAGCAGCTTCCGAGGGTCTAGCCGGACAGGGATCCACAATGAGCAGTTCTTC. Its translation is CASSFRGSSRTGIHNEQFF.

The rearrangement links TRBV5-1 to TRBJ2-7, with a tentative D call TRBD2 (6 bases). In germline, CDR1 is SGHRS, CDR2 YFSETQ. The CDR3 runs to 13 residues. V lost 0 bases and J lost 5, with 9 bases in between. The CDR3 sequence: CASSLGREDEQYF. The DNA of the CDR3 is TGCGCCAGCAGCTTGGGCAGGGAGGACGAGCAGTACTTC.

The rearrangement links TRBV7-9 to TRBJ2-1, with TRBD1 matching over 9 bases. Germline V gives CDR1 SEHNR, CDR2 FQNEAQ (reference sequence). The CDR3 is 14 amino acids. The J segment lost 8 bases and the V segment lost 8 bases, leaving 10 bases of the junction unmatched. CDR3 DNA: TGTGCCAGCGCCCACAGGGGGCCTCTCGATGAGCAGTTCTTC. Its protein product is CASAHRGPLDEQFF.

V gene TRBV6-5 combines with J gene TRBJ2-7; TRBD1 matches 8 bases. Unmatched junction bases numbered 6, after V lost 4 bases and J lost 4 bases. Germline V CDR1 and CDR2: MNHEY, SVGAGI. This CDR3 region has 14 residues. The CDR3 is CASSSSRDRYEQYF. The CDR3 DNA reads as TGTGCCAGCAGTTCGTCCCGGGACAGGTACGAGCAGTACTTC.

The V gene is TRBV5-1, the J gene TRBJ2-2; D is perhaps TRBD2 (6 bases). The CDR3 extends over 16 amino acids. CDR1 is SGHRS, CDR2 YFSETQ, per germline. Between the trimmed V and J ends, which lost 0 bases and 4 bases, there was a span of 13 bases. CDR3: CASSLARGSSTGELFF. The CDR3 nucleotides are TGCGCCAGCAGCTTGGCCCGGGGGTCTTCCACCGGGGAGCTGTTTTTT.

The CDR3 nucleotides read TGTGCCAGCAGGACAGTCTATGGCTACACCTTC. It translates to CASRTVYGYTF. The rearrangement joins TRBV2 to TRBJ1-2, with D possibly matching TRBD1 (5 bases). CDR1 is SNHLY, CDR2 FYNNEI, per germline. With 6 bases removed from V and 4 bases from J, the gap between germline ends came to 6 bases. CDR3 length equals 11 residues.

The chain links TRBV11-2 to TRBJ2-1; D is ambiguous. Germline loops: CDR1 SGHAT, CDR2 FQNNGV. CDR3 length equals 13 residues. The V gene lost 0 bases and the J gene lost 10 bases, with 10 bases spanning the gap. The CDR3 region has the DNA TGTGCCAGCAGCTTAGACTCTCTCCTGGAGCAGTTCTTC. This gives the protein CASSLDSLLEQFF.

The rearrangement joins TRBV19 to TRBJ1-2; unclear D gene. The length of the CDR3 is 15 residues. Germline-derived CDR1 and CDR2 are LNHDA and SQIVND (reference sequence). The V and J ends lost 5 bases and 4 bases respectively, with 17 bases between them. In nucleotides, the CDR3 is TGTGCCAGTAGTGCCCCCGGGGAGAAGCGCTATGGCTACACCTTC. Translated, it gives CASSAPGEKRYGYTF.

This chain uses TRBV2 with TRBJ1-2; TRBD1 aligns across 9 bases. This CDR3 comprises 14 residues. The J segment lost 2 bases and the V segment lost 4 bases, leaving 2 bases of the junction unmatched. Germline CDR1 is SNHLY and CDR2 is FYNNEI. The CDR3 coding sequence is TGTGCCAGCAGTGTGGGACAGGGAAACTATGGCTACACCTTC. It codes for CASSVGQGNYGYTF.

The CDR3 DNA sequence: TGTGCCAGCAGCTGGGGACAGGGAGCCTACGAGCAGTACTTC. Residues: CASSWGQGAYEQYF. The chain joins TRBV7-9 to TRBJ2-7; 9 nucleotides match TRBD1. The CDR3 extends over 14 amino acids. The germline V gene has CDR1 SEHNR and CDR2 FQNEAQ (reference sequence). V shed 4 bases and J 2 bases; nucleotides not matched to a gene: 3. The full variable domain, its missing parts supplied by reference TRBV7-9 and TRBJ2-7, is DTGVSQNPRHKITKRGQNVTFRCDPISEHNRLYWYRQTLGQGPEFLTYFQNEAQLEKSRLLSDRFSAERPKGSFSTLEIQRTEQGDSAMYLCASSWGQGAYEQYFGPGTRLTVT.

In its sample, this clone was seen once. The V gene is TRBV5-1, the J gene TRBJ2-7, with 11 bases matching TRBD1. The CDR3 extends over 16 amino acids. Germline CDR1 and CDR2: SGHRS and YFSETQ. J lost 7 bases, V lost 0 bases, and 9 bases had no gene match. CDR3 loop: CASSLVSGTGGIEQYF. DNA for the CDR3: TGCGCCAGCAGCTTGGTATCCGGGACAGGGGGTATTGAGCAGTACTTC.

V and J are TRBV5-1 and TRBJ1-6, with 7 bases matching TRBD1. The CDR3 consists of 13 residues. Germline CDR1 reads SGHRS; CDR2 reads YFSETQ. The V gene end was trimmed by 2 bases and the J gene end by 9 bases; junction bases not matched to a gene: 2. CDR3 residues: CASSFQGGSPLHF. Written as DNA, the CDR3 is TGCGCCAGCAGCTTCCAGGGGGGTTCACCCCTCCACTTT.

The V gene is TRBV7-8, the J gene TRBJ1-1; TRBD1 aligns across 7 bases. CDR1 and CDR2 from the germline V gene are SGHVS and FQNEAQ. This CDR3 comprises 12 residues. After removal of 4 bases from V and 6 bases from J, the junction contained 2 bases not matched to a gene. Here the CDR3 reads CASSWGQSEAFF. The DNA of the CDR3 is TGTGCCAGCAGCTGGGGACAGTCTGAAGCTTTCTTT.

The CDR3 nucleotides read TGTGCCAGCAGTTTCCCGGTCACTGAAGCTTTCTTT. Its translation is CASSFPVTEAFF. The chain joins TRBV28 to TRBJ1-1, with no clear D. Germline V gene data show CDR1 as MDHEN and CDR2 as SYDVKM. V was shortened by 3 bases and J by 4 bases, with 6 bases between the two germline ends. The CDR3 sequence is 12 residues long.

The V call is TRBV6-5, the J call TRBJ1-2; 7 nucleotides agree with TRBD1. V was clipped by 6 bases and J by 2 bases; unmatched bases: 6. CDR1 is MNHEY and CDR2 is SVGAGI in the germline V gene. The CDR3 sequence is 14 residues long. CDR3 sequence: CASRHRDRNYGYTF. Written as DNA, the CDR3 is TGTGCCAGCAGACACCGGGACAGAAACTATGGCTACACCTTC.

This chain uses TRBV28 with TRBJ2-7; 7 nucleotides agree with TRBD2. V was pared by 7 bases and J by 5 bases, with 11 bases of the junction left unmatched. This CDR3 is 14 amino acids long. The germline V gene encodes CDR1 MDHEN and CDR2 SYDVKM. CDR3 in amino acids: CASISYGRGNEQYF. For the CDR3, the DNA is TGTGCCAGCATTTCCTACGGGCGGGGGAACGAGCAGTACTTC. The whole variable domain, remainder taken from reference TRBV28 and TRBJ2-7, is DVKVTQSSRYLVKRTGEKVFLECVQDMDHENMFWYRQDPGLGLRLIYFSYDVKMKEKGDIPEGYSVSREKKERFSLILESASTNQTSMYLCASISYGRGNEQYFGPGTRLTVT.